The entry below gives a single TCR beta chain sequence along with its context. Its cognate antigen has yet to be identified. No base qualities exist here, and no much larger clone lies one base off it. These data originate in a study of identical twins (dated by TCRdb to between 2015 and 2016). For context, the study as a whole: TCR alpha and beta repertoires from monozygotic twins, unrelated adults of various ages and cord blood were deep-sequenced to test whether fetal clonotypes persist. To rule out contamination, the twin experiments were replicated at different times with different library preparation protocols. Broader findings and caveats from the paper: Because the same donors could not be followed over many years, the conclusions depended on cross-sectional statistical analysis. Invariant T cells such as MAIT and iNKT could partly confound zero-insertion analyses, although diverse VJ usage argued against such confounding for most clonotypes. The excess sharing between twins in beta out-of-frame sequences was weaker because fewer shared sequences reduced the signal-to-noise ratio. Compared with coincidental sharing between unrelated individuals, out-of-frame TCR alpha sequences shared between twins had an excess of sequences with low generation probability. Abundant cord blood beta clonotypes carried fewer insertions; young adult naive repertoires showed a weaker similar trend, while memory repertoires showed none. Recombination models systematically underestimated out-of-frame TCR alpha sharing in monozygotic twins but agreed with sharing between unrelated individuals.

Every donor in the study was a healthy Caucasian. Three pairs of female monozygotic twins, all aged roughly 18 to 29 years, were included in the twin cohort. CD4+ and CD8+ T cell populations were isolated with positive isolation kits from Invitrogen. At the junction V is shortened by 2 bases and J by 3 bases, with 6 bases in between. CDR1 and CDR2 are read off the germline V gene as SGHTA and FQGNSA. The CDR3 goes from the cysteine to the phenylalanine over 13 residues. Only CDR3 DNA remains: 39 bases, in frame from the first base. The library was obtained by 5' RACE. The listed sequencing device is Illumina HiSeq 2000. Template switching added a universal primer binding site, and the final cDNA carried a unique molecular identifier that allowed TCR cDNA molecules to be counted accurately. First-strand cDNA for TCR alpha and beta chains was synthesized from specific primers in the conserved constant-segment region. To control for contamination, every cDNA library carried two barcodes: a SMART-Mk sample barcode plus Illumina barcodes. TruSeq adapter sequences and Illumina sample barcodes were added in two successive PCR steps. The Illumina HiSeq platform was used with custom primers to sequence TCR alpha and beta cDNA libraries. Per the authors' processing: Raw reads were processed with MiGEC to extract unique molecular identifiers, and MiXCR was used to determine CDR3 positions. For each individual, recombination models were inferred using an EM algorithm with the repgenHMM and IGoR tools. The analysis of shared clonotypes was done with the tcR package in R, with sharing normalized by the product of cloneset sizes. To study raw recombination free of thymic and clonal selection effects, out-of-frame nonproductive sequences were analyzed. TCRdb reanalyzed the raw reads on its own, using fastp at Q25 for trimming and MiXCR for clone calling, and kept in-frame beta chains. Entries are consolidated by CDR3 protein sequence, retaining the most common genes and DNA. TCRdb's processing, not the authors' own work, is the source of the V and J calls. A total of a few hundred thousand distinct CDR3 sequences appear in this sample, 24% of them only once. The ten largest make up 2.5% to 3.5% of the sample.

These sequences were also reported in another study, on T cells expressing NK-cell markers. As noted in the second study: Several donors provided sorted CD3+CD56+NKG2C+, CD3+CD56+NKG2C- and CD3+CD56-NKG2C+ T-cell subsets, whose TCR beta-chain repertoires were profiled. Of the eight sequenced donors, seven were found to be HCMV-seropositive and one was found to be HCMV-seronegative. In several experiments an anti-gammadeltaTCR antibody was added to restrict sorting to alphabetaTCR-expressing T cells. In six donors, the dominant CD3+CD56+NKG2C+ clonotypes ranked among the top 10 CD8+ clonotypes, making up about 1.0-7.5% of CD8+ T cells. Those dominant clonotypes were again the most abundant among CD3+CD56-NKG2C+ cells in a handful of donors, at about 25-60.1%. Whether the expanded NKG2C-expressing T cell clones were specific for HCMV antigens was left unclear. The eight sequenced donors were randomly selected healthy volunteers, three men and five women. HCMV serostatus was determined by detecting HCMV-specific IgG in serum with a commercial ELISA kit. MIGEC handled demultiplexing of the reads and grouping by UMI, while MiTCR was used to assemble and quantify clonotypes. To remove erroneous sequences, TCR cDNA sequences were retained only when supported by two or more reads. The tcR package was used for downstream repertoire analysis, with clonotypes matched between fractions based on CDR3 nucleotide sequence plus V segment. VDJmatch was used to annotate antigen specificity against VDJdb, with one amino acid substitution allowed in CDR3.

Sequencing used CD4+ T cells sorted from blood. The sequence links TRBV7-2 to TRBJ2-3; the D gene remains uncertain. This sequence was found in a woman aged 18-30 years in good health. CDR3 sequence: CASSLPWTDTQYF. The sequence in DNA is TGTGCCAGCAGCTTACCGTGGACAGATACGCAGTATTTT.